Listed below are T cell receptor beta chains from one sample, sequenced in a study of brain T cells in children with intractable seizures. Clones were read by immunoSEQ multiplex PCR, and TCRdb kept only the in-frame ones, dropping some. The table shows about 340,000 clones, with more than 85% occurring only once. The sample in question was peripheral blood, obtained about 5 months after surgery. The receptors stem from a boy in the first two years of life with tuberous sclerosis and intractable seizures. The CDR3 runs from the conserved cysteine through the conserved F or W. The order of the fields is clone size, D gene, J gene, V gene, CDR3 protein, CDR3 DNA. A D gene is named only where the DNA matches it firmly. Expanded clones are given a class, and other clones once, few, many or no size at all.

size: -; D: -; J: TRBJ2-5; V: TRBV12-3/TRBV12-4; CDR3: CASRRTPKETQYF; DNA: TGTGCCAGCAGACGGACGCCTAAAGAGACCCAGTACTTC
size: -; D: TRBD2; J: TRBJ2-7; V: TRBV4-1; CDR3: CASSQVLAGGIYEQYF; DNA: TGCGCCAGCAGCCAAGTGTTAGCGGGGGGGATCTACGAGCAGTACTTC
size: -; D: TRBD1; J: TRBJ2-5; V: TRBV29-1; CDR3: CSVDPGGETQYF; DNA: TGCAGCGTTGATCCAGGGGGAGAGACCCAGTACTTC
size: once; D: TRBD2; J: TRBJ2-3; V: TRBV7-9; CDR3: CASSLWGLAGVGTDTQYF; DNA: TGTGCCAGCAGCCTGTGGGGACTAGCGGGAGTAGGCACAGATACGCAGTATTTT
size: once; D: TRBD1; J: TRBJ2-7; V: TRBV19; CDR3: CATRRDDRGNYEQYF; DNA: TGTGCCACCCGCAGAGACGACAGGGGGAACTACGAGCAGTACTTC
size: -; D: -; J: TRBJ1-1; V: TRBV7-3; CDR3: CASSPGPQASEAFF; DNA: TGTGCCAGCAGCCCTGGGCCGCAGGCTAGTGAAGCTTTCTTT
size: -; D: -; J: TRBJ2-1; V: TRBV7-9; CDR3: CASSPQDRYNEQFF; DNA: TGTGCCAGCAGCCCCCAGGACAGATACAATGAGCAGTTCTTC
size: -; D: -; J: TRBJ2-1; V: TRBV5-1; CDR3: CASSFKDSYNEQFF; DNA: TGCGCCAGCAGCTTTAAGGACAGCTACAATGAGCAGTTCTTC
size: -; D: TRBD2; J: TRBJ2-7; V: TRBV7-9; CDR3: CASSFPTSGIGEQYF; DNA: TGTGCCAGCAGCTTCCCTACTAGCGGGATTGGCGAGCAGTACTTC
size: -; D: TRBD2; J: TRBJ2-1; V: TRBV9; CDR3: CASTLAGAPYNEQFF; DNA: TGTGCCAGCACCTTAGCGGGGGCCCCCTACAATGAGCAGTTCTTC
size: -; D: -; J: TRBJ1-1; V: TRBV27; CDR3: CASSPSGITEAFF; DNA: TGTGCCAGCAGCCCATCAGGGATCACTGAAGCTTTCTTT
size: -; D: TRBD2; J: TRBJ2-7; V: TRBV5-4; CDR3: CASSPGLAALSYEQYF; DNA: TGTGCCAGCAGCCCGGGACTAGCGGCTCTGTCCTACGAGCAGTACTTC
size: -; D: TRBD1; J: TRBJ1-2; V: TRBV6-6; CDR3: CASSYSTGANYGYTF; DNA: TGTGCCAGCAGTTACTCGACAGGGGCTAACTATGGCTACACCTTC
size: -; D: -; J: TRBJ2-5; V: TRBV5-1; CDR3: CASSLIRGKGQETQYF; DNA: TGCGCCAGCAGCTTGATTCGAGGGAAGGGGCAAGAGACCCAGTACTTC
size: -; D: TRBD1; J: TRBJ1-3; V: TRBV19; CDR3: CASSIPGTGVFFSGNTIYF; DNA: TGTGCCAGTAGTATTCCCGGGACAGGGGTGTTTTTTTCTGGAAACACCATATATTTT
size: -; D: TRBD1; J: TRBJ1-1; V: TRBV19; CDR3: CASSSNRGTEAFF; DNA: TGTGCCAGTAGTTCCAACAGGGGGACTGAAGCTTTCTTT
size: -; D: TRBD1; J: TRBJ2-1; V: TRBV9; CDR3: CASSIGQGAINEQFF; DNA: TGTGCCAGCAGCATTGGACAGGGGGCAATCAATGAGCAGTTCTTC
size: -; D: -; J: TRBJ2-1; V: TRBV27; CDR3: CASSQTSSYNEQFF; DNA: TGTGCCAGCAGTCAGACTAGCTCCTACAATGAGCAGTTCTTC
size: -; D: TRBD1; J: TRBJ1-2; V: TRBV6-1; CDR3: CASSERRTGDNYGYTF; DNA: TGTGCCAGCAGTGAACGCAGGACAGGGGACAACTATGGCTACACCTTC
size: -; D: -; J: TRBJ2-5; V: TRBV21-1; CDR3: CASSNPTEGTQYF; DNA: TGTGCCAGCAGCAATCCAACGGAAGGGACCCAGTACTTC
size: -; D: -; J: TRBJ1-1; V: TRBV3-1/TRBV3-2; CDR3: CASSQGTQFEAFF; DNA: TGTGCCAGCAGCCAGGGGACCCAATTTGAAGCTTTCTTT
size: -; D: TRBD2; J: TRBJ2-1; V: TRBV2; CDR3: CASSELQGGCEQFF; DNA: TGTGCCAGCAGTGAACTGCAGGGAGGGTGTGAGCAGTTCTTC
size: -; D: -; J: TRBJ1-5; V: TRBV11-2; CDR3: CASSLTGYSNQPQHF; DNA: TGTGCCAGCAGCTTAACGGGATATAGCAATCAGCCCCAGCATTTT
size: -; D: -; J: TRBJ1-2; V: TRBV6-5; CDR3: CASSYGVQPATF; DNA: TGTGCCAGCAGTTATGGGGTGCAGCCCGCGACCTTC
size: -; D: -; J: TRBJ2-1; V: TRBV6-5; CDR3: CARHSGSSYNEQFF; DNA: TGTGCCAGGCATTCAGGGAGCTCCTACAATGAGCAGTTCTTC
size: -; D: TRBD2; J: TRBJ2-5; V: TRBV4-1; CDR3: CASSQGLAGRGETQYF; DNA: TGCGCCAGCAGCCAAGGACTAGCGGGGAGGGGGGAGACCCAGTACTTC